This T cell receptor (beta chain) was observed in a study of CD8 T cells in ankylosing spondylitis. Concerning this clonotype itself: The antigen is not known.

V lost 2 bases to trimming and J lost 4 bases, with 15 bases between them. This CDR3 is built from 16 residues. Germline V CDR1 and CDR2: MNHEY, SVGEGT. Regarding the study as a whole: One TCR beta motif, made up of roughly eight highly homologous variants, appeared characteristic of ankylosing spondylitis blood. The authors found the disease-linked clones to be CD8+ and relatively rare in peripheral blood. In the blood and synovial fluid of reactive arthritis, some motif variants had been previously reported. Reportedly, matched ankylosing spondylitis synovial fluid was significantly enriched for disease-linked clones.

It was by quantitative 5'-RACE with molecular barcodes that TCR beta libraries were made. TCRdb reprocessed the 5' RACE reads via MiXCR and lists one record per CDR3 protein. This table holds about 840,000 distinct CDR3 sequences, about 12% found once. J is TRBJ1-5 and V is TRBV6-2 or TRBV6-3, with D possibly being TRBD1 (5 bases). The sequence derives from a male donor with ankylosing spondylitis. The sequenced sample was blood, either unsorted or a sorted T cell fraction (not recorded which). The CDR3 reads CASSYAGQGRNQPQHF. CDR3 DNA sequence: TGTGCCAGCAGTTACGCCGGCCAGGGACGAAATCAGCCCCAGCATTTT.